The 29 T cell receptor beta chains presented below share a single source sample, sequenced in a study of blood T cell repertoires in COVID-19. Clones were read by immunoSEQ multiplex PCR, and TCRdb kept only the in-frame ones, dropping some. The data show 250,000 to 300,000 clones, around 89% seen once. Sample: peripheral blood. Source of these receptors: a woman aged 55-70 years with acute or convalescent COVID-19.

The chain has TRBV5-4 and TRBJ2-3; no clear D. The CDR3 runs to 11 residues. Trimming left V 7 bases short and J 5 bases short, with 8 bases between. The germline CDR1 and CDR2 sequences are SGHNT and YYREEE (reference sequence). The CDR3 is CASRYIDTQYF. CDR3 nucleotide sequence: TGTGCCAGCCGATACATAGATACGCAGTATTTT.

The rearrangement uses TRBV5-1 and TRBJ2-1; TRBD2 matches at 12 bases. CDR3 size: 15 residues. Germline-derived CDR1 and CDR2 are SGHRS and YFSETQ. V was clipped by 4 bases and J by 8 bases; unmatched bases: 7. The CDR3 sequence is CASSEASGGAHEQFF. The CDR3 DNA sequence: TGCGCCAGCAGCGAGGCTAGCGGGGGGGCCCATGAGCAGTTCTTC.

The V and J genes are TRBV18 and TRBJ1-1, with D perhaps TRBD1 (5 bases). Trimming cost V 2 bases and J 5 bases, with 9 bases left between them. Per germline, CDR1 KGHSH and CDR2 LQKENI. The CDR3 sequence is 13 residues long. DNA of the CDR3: TGTGCCAGCTCACCAGGGGCGTATACTGAAGCTTTCTTT. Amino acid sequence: CASSPGAYTEAFF.

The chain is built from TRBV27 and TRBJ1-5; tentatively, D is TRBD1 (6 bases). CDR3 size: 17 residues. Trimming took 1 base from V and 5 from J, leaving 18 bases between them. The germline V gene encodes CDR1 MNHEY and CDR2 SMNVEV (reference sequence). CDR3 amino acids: CASSLLPPRQVDQPQHF. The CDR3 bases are TGTGCCAGCAGTTTATTGCCGCCCCGACAGGTGGATCAGCCCCAGCATTTT.

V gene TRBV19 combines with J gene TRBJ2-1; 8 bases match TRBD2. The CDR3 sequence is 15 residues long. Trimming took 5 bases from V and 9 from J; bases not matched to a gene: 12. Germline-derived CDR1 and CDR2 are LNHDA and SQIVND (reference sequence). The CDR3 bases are TGTGCCAGTAGTGGGGGAGCGGGAGCCCCGGGTGAGCAGTTCTTC. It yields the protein CASSGGAGAPGEQFF.

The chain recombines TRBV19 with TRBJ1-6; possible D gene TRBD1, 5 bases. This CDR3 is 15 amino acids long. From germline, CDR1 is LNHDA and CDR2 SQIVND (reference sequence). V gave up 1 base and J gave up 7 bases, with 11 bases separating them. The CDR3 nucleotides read TGTGCCAGTAGTATAGGGCCAGGGAACAATTCACCCCTCCACTTT. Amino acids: CASSIGPGNNSPLHF.

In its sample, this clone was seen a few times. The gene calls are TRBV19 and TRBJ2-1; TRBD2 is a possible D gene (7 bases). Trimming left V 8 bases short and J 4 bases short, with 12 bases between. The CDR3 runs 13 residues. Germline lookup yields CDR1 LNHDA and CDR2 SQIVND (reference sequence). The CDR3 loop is CASGGGLYNEQFF. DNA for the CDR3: TGTGCCAGTGGCGGGGGCCTTTACAATGAGCAGTTCTTC.

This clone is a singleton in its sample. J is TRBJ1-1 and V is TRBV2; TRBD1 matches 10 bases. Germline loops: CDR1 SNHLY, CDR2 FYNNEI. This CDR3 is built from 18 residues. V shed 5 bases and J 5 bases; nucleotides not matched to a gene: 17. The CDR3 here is CASSSRAGTGAQRTEAFF. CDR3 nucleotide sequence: TGTGCCAGCAGTTCAAGGGCCGGGACAGGGGCTCAGCGGACTGAAGCTTTCTTT.

Written as DNA, the CDR3 is TGTGCCAGCAGTTTAATGACAGGGGGCAGCTATGGCTACACCTTC. It specifies CASSLMTGGSYGYTF. The chain employs TRBV27 and TRBJ1-2, with 10 bases aligning to TRBD1. From germline, CDR1 is MNHEY and CDR2 SMNVEV (reference sequence). With 2 bases clipped from V and 4 bases from J, the junction kept 4 bases outside the gene matches. The CDR3 spans 15 residues.

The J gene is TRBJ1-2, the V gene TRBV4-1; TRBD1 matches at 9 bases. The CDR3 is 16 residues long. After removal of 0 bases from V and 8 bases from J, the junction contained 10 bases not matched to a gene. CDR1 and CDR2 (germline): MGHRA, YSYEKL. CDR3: CASSQDSRQGVGGYTF. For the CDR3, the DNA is TGCGCCAGCAGCCAAGATTCACGACAGGGGGTTGGGGGCTACACCTTC.

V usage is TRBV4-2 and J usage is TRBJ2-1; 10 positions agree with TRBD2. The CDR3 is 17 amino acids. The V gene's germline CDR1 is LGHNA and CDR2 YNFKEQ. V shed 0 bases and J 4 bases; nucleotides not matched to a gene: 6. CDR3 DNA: TGTGCCAGCAGCCAAGATCTAGCGGGAGTGCTTTACAATGAGCAGTTCTTC. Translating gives CASSQDLAGVLYNEQFF.

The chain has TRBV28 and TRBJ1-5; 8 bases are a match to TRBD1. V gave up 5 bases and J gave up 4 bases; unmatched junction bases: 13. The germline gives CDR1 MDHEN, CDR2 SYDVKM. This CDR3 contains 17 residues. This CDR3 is CASSPSDRVIGNQPQHF. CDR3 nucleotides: TGTGCCAGCAGTCCTTCGGACAGGGTGATTGGTAATCAGCCCCAGCATTTT.

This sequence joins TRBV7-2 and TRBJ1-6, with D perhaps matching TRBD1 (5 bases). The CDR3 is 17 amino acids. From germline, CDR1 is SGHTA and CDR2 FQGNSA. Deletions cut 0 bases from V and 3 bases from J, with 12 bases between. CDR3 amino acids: CASSLAGVGGYNSPLHF. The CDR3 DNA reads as TGTGCCAGCAGCTTAGCGGGGGTCGGGGGCTATAATTCACCCCTCCACTTT.

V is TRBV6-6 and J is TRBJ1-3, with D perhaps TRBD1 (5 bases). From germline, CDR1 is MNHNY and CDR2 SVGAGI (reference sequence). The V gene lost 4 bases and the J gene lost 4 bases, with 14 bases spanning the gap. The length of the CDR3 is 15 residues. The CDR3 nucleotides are TGTGCCAGCAGTTCGACAGTCCAGGCGGGAAACACCATATATTTT. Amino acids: CASSSTVQAGNTIYF.

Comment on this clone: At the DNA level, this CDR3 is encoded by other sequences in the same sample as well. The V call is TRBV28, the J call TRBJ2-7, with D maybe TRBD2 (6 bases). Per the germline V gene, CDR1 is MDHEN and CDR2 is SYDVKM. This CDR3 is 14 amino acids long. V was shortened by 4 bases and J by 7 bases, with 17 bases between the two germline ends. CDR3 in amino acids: CASSWTRGGLEQYF. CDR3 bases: TGTGCCAGCAGTTGGACACGTGGGGGGTTGGAGCAGTACTTC.

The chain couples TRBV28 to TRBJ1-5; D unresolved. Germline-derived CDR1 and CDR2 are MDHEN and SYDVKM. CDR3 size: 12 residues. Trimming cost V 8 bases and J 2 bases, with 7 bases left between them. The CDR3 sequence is CASLYGNQPQHF. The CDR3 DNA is TGTGCCAGCTTGTATGGCAATCAGCCCCAGCATTTT.

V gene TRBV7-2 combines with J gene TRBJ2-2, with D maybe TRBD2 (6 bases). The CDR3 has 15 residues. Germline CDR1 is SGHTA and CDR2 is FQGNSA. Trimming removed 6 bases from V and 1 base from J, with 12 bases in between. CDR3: CASRLRGGNTGELFF. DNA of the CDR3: TGTGCCAGCAGGCTTAGGGGAGGGAACACCGGGGAGCTGTTTTTT.

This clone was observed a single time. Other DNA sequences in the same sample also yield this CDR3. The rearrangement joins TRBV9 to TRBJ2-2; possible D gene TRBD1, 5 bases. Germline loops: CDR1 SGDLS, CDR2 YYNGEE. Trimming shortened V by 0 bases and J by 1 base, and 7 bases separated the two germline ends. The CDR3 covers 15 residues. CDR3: CASSVGQLNTGELFF. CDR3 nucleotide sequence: TGTGCCAGCAGCGTAGGACAGTTGAACACCGGGGAGCTGTTTTTT.

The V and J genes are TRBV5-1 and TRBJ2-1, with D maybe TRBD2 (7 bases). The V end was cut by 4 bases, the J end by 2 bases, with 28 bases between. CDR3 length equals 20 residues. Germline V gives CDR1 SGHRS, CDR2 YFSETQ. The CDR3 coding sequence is TGCGCCAGCAGCACCTCAGGGGAGGGTGTGGGAGGTAGCACCTACAATGAGCAGTTCTTC. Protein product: CASSTSGEGVGGSTYNEQFF.

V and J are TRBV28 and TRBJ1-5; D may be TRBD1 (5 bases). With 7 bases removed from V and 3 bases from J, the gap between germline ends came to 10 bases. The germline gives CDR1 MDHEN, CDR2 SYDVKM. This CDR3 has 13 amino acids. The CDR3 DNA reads TGTGCCAGCAACCAGGGAAACAATCAGCCCCAGCATTTT. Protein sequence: CASNQGNNQPQHF.

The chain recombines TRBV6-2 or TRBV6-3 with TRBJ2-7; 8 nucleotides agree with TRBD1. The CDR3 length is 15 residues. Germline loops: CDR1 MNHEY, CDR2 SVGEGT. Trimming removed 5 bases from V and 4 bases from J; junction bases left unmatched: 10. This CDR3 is CASSGQDRVPYEQYF. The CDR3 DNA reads TGTGCCAGCAGTGGTCAGGACAGGGTTCCGTACGAGCAGTACTTC.

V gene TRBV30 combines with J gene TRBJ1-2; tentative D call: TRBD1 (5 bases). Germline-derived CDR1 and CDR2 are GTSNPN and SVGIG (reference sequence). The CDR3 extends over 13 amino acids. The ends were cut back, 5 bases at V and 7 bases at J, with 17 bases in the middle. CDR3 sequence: CAWGPGGVPGYTF. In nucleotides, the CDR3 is TGTGCCTGGGGGCCGGGGGGAGTTCCTGGCTACACCTTC.

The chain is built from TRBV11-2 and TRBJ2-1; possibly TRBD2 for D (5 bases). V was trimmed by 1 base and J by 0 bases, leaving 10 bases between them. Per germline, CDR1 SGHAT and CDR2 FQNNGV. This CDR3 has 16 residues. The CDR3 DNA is TGTGCCAGCAGCTTAGGGCGGGTGCCCTCCTACAATGAGCAGTTCTTC. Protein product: CASSLGRVPSYNEQFF.

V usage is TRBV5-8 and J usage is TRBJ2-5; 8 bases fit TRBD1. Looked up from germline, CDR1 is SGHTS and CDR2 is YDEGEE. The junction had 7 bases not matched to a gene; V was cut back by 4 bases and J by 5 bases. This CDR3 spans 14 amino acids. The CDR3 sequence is CASSLTGDWETQYF. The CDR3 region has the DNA TGTGCCAGCAGCCTGACAGGGGATTGGGAGACCCAGTACTTC.

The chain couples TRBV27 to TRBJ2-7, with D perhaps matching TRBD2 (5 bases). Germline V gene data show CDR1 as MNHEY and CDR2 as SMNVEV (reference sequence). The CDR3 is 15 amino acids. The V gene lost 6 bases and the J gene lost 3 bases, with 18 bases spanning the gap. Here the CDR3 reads CASSPRRSLVYEQYF. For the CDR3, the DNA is TGTGCCAGCAGCCCCAGACGGTCACTAGTCTACGAGCAGTACTTC.

The CDR3: CASSVGSGSPYEQYF. The CDR3 bases are TGTGCCAGCAGCGTAGGGAGCGGGAGCCCCTACGAGCAGTACTTC. J is TRBJ2-7 and V is TRBV11-2; TRBD2 aligns across 8 bases. V gave up 5 bases and J gave up 2 bases; unmatched junction bases: 8. The CDR3 totals 15 residues. CDR1 is SGHAT and CDR2 is FQNNGV in the germline V gene.

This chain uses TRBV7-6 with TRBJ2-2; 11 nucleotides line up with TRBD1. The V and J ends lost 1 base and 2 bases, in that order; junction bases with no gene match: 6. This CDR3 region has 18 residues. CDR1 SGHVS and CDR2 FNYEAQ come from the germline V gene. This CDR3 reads CASSLGLGQGANTGELFF. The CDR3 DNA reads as TGTGCCAGCAGCTTAGGGCTCGGACAGGGGGCAAACACCGGGGAGCTGTTTTTT.

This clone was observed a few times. The CDR3 DNA reads as TGTGCCAGCAGCTTACTGGGTACGGGGGGCCGTGAGACCCAGTACTTC. Its translation is CASSLLGTGGRETQYF. This chain connects TRBV7-2 to TRBJ2-5, with D possibly being TRBD2 (7 bases). This CDR3 is 16 amino acids long. Germline loops: CDR1 SGHTA, CDR2 FQGNSA. Trimming removed 2 bases from V and 5 bases from J, with 18 bases in between.

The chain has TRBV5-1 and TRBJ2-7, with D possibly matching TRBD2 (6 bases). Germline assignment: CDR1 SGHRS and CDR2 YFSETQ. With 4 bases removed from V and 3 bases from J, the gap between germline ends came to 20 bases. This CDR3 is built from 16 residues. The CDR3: CASSVTTSTSHYEQYF. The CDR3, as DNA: TGCGCCAGCAGCGTAACCACCTCGACTAGTCACTACGAGCAGTACTTC.